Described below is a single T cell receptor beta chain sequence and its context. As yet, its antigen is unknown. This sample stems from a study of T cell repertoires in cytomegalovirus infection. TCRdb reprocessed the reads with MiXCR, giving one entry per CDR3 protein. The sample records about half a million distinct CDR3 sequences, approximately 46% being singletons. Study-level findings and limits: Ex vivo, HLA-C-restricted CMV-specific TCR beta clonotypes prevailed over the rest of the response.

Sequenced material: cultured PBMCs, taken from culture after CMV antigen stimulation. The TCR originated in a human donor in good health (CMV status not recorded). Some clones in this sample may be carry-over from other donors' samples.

CDR3 amino acids: CASSKGGHYGYTF. CDR3 bases: TGTGCCAGCAGCAAAGGAGGTCACTATGGCTACACCTTC. The rearrangement links TRBV7-2 to TRBJ1-2; unclear D gene. CDR1 is SGHTA and CDR2 is FQGNSA in the germline V gene. This CDR3 spans 13 amino acids. V lost 5 bases, J lost 3 bases, and 10 bases lay in between.